The 12 T cell receptor beta chains presented below share a single source sample, sequenced in a study of T cell responses to AZD1222 COVID-19 vaccine. Assay used: immunoSEQ multiplex PCR; TCRdb lists only in-frame clones, some missing. The table includes 150,000 to 190,000 clones, 87% detected once. The sample was peripheral blood, taken 28 days after the second AZD1222 dose. The origin of the receptors is an adult who received the AZD1222 COVID-19 vaccine.

This chain links TRBV6-6 with TRBJ2-7, with 8 bases identical to TRBD1. Germline loops: CDR1 MNHNY, CDR2 SVGAGI (reference sequence). This CDR3 contains 15 residues. Losses at the gene ends were 2 bases for V and 4 bases for J; bases not matched to a gene: 7. The CDR3 here is CASSYETGAVYEQYF. CDR3 nucleotide sequence: TGTGCCAGCAGTTACGAGACAGGGGCGGTGTACGAGCAGTACTTC.

This chain uses TRBV14 with TRBJ2-4, with D perhaps matching TRBD2 (6 bases). This CDR3 comprises 13 residues. V was clipped by 9 bases and J by 5 bases, with 14 bases between them. Germline-derived CDR1 and CDR2 are SGHDN and FVKESK. Written as DNA, the CDR3 is TGTGCCAGTTCCCCTTCGGGGGAAAACATTCAGTACTTC. Amino acids: CASSPSGENIQYF.

The chain uses TRBV6-9 and TRBJ1-5, with D unresolved. CDR1 and CDR2 (germline): MNHGY, SVAAGI. V lost 6 bases to trimming and J lost 1 base, with 13 bases between them. The CDR3 spans 15 residues. The CDR3 loop reads CASSGVTPSNQPQHF. The CDR3 bases are TGTGCCAGCAGCGGCGTGACCCCCAGCAATCAGCCCCAGCATTTT.

V usage is TRBV2 and J usage is TRBJ2-3; a possible D gene is TRBD2 (6 bases). The CDR3 spans 12 residues. V gave up 8 bases and J gave up 5 bases, with 11 bases separating them. Germline CDR1 reads SNHLY; CDR2 reads FYNNEI. CDR3 nucleotides: TGTGCCAGCGCCGGGGGTGGAGATACGCAGTATTTT. The encoded protein is CASAGGGDTQYF.

This CDR3 reads CASSERPQGKGEKLFF. In DNA form, the CDR3 reads TGTGCCAGCAGTGAACGTCCGCAGGGGAAGGGGGAAAAACTGTTTTTT. The rearrangement links TRBV6-1 to TRBJ1-4, with D possibly being TRBD1 (6 bases). The germline V gene encodes CDR1 MNHNS and CDR2 SASEGT. This CDR3 region has 16 residues. The V gene lost 2 bases and the J gene lost 8 bases, with 18 bases spanning the gap.

The rearrangement joins TRBV28 to TRBJ2-7; 9 bases are shared with TRBD1. The CDR3 totals 16 residues. Germline V gene data show CDR1 as MDHEN and CDR2 as SYDVKM. V lost 2 bases, J lost 5 bases, and 10 bases stayed unmatched. In DNA form, the CDR3 reads TGTGCCAGCAGTTTACTCGGGGGGACAGGGATGAACGAGCAGTACTTC. Protein product: CASSLLGGTGMNEQYF.

The count of this clone is one. The V call is TRBV28, the J call TRBJ2-3; possibly TRBD2 for D (6 bases). The germline CDR1 and CDR2 sequences are MDHEN and SYDVKM. V dropped 2 bases and J dropped 0 bases, with 12 bases sitting between them. The CDR3 spans 16 residues. As DNA, the CDR3 is TGTGCCAGCAGTTTAAGGGTCCTAGCGAGCACAGATACGCAGTATTTT. Translating gives CASSLRVLASTDTQYF. Complete variable domain (other parts from reference TRBV28 and TRBJ2-3): DVKVTQSSRYLVKRTGEKVFLECVQDMDHENMFWYRQDPGLGLRLIYFSYDVKMKEKGDIPEGYSVSREKKERFSLILESASTNQTSMYLCASSLRVLASTDTQYFGPGTRLTVL.

This chain joins TRBV4-3 and TRBJ2-1; TRBD2 matches at 7 bases. The CDR3 loop spans 14 amino acids. The junction had 7 bases not matched to a gene; V was cut back by 4 bases and J by 7 bases. Germline V gene sequence: CDR1 LGHNA, CDR2 YSLEER. In nucleotides, the CDR3 is TGCGCCAGCAGCCCCTGGGCGGGAGAAAATGAGCAGTTCTTC. It is translated as CASSPWAGENEQFF.

The rearrangement links TRBV5-8 to TRBJ1-4; TRBD1 agrees at 10 bases. The germline V gene encodes CDR1 SGHTS and CDR2 YDEGEE. V lost 4 bases, J lost 8 bases, and 8 bases stayed unmatched. CDR3 length: 15 amino acids. CDR3 sequence (DNA): TGTGCCAGCAGCCGTGGGACAGGGGTGGACGAAAAACTGTTTTTT. The encoded protein is CASSRGTGVDEKLFF.

The table lists this clone with a few counts. The chain is built from TRBV11-1 and TRBJ2-1; TRBD1 agrees at 8 bases. The CDR3 loop spans 14 amino acids. CDR1 and CDR2 (germline): SGHAT, FQDESV (reference sequence). V lost 6 bases, J lost 5 bases, and 6 bases stayed unmatched. CDR3 amino acids: CASRPLDRDNEQFF. CDR3 coding DNA: TGTGCCAGCAGACCACTGGACAGGGACAATGAGCAGTTCTTC.

The chain links TRBV5-1 to TRBJ2-1; tentatively, D is TRBD2 (7 bases). This CDR3 has 18 residues. CDR1 SGHRS and CDR2 YFSETQ come from the germline V gene. Trimming left V 7 bases short and J 0 bases short, with 23 bases between. The CDR3 loop is CASGPRGGGVSSYNEQFF. CDR3 bases: TGCGCCAGCGGCCCCAGGGGAGGGGGTGTGAGCTCCTACAATGAGCAGTTCTTC. The complete variable domain, with remaining parts taken from reference TRBV5-1 and TRBJ2-1, reads KAGVTQTPRYLIKTRGQQVTLSCSPISGHRSVSWYQQTPGQGLQFLFEYFSETQRNKGNFPGRFSGRQFSNSRSEMNVSTLELGDSALYLCASGPRGGGVSSYNEQFFGPGTRLTVL.

The chain is built from TRBV6-2 or TRBV6-3 and TRBJ2-2, with TRBD2 as a possible D gene (5 bases). Per the germline V gene, CDR1 is MNHEY and CDR2 is SVGEGT. The CDR3 covers 15 residues. Trimming cost V 5 bases and J 1 base, with 11 bases left between them. CDR3 residues: CASSTRAGNTGELFF. The CDR3 region has the DNA TGTGCCAGCAGTACCCGGGCGGGGAACACCGGGGAGCTGTTTTTT.